This TCR beta chain came from a study of blood T cell repertoires in COVID-19. For the study at large: COVID-19 samples collected from the United States, Italy and Spain covered acute and convalescent phases. Nucleic acid was either cDNA or gDNA, and it came from T cells, B-cell-depleted T cells, or PBMCs.

Per the study methods: Amplifying reference gene primers gave estimates of nucleated cell counts. Sequencing was performed with immunoSEQ multiplex PCR; in TCRdb, only in-frame clones are kept and a portion is missing. V, J and clone size reflect that table, while D and trimming were determined from the DNA. Here the sample spans 320,000 or so clones, approximately 88% being singletons. The V end lost 8 bases, the J end lost 7 bases, and 12 bases lay between the germline ends. The CDR3 has 11 amino acids. Recovered participants had two consecutive negative NP/OP PCR tests, healthcare professional clearance, or symptom resolution.

J is TRBJ2-7 and V is TRBV12-3 or TRBV12-4; D is uncertain. The sample was PBMCs or T cells enriched from blood (not recorded which). The origin of this receptor is a man aged 25-45 years who had recovered from COVID-19. The CDR3 DNA follows: TGTGCCAGCGGCCTTCTCGAAGAGCAGTACTTC. This gives the protein CASGLLEEQYF.